The 15 T cell receptor beta chains reported below all come from one sample, sequenced in a study of T cells after yellow fever vaccination. TCRdb fed the 5' RACE reads into MiXCR, producing one record per CDR3 protein. The data contain about 160,000 distinct CDR3 sequences, 6% to 7.5% of them seen just once; the ten biggest clones take up approximately 2.5%. This sample comprised CD4+ T cells sorted from PBMCs, obtained 5 to 6 days after the first yellow fever vaccination. Receptors originate from a man aged 18 to 30 who received the YFV17D yellow fever vaccine.

Regarding this clonotype: This may be a read error: a much more frequent sequence differs by one nucleotide. The chain links TRBV5-6 to TRBJ1-2, with 8 bases matching TRBD1. Germline CDR1 reads SGHDT; CDR2 reads YYEEEE. This CDR3 contains 15 residues. Trimming cost V 4 bases and J 3 bases; bases outside gene matches: 8. The CDR3 coding sequence is TGTGCCAGCAGCCCCGCCGGACAGGGCTACTATGGCTACACCTTC. Translated, it gives CASSPAGQGYYGYTF.

This clonotype was observed at least ten times. The chain uses TRBV5-1 and TRBJ1-1; 7 bases agree with TRBD1. The CDR3 is made up of 14 amino acids. Germline-derived CDR1 and CDR2 are SGHRS and YFSETQ. Unmatched junction bases numbered 6, after V lost 4 bases and J lost 3 bases. CDR3 DNA: TGCGCCAGCAGCAGGGACAGTACGGACACTGAAGCTTTCTTT. As protein: CASSRDSTDTEAFF. The whole variable domain, filled in from reference TRBV5-1 and TRBJ1-1, reads KAGVTQTPRYLIKTRGQQVTLSCSPISGHRSVSWYQQTPGQGLQFLFEYFSETQRNKGNFPGRFSGRQFSNSRSEMNVSTLELGDSALYLCASSRDSTDTEAFFGQGTRLTVV.

This clonotype came up many times. The CDR3 DNA follows: TGTGCCAGCAGCTTAGCGCAGGGCGGGGGTGGTGGAAACACCATATATTTT. Translating it yields CASSLAQGGGGGNTIYF. The chain is built from TRBV7-8 and TRBJ1-3, with D maybe TRBD1 (5 bases). V was pared by 0 bases and J by 3 bases, with 15 bases between. The CDR3 is 17 residues long. Germline-derived CDR1 and CDR2 are SGHVS and FQNEAQ. Combining the CDR3 with reference TRBV7-8 and TRBJ1-3 gives the whole variable domain GAGVSQSPRYKVAKRGQDVALRCDPISGHVSLFWYQQALGQGPEFLTYFQNEAQLDKSGLPSDRFFAERPEGSVSTLKIQRTQQEDSAVYLCASSLAQGGGGGNTIYFGEGSWLTVV.

The J gene is TRBJ2-2, the V gene TRBV12-3 or TRBV12-4; D is unresolved. This CDR3 has 12 amino acids. Trimming left V 7 bases short and J 7 bases short, with 10 bases between. The CDR3 reads CASTPDDGELFF. CDR3 bases: TGTGCCAGCACCCCGGACGACGGGGAGCTGTTTTTT.

This clonotype occurred a few times. V usage is TRBV7-2 and J usage is TRBJ2-1, with 14 bases aligning to TRBD2. V was pared by 0 bases and J by 1 base, with 8 bases of the junction left unmatched. The CDR3 contains 20 residues. Germline-derived CDR1 and CDR2 are SGHTA and FQGNSA. The CDR3 DNA is TGTGCCAGCAGCTTAGCAGCCCCGACTAGCGGGGGGGGATCCTACAATGAGCAGTTCTTC. Its protein product is CASSLAAPTSGGGSYNEQFF.

This clonotype occurred many times. CDR3 nucleotides: TGCAGTGCTATCCATGGAGAGACCCAGTACTTC. It yields the protein CSAIHGETQYF. The chain joins TRBV20-1 to TRBJ2-5; no clear D. V lost 4 bases, J lost 4 bases, and 7 bases lay in between. The CDR3 is made up of 11 amino acids. Germline V gene sequence: CDR1 DFQATT, CDR2 SNEGSKA (reference sequence).

This clonotype was counted many times. This chain links TRBV2 with TRBJ1-2, with a weak D call TRBD1 (5 bases). The CDR3 loop spans 12 amino acids. CDR1 and CDR2 from the germline V gene are SNHLY and FYNNEI. The V end was cut by 2 bases, the J end by 7 bases, with 8 bases between. The DNA for the CDR3 is TGTGCCAGCAGTGAACGGGGGTCTGGCTACACCTTC. Translating it yields CASSERGSGYTF.

This clonotype has just a few counts. The V call is TRBV6-2 or TRBV6-3, the J call TRBJ1-4; D gene ambiguous. The CDR3 spans 13 residues. V was trimmed by 8 bases and J by 5 bases, leaving 12 bases between them. Germline CDR1 reads MNHEY; CDR2 reads SVGEGT. CDR3 sequence: CASVSTGNEKLFF. The CDR3 DNA sequence: TGTGCCAGCGTTAGTACGGGGAATGAAAAACTGTTTTTT.

In this sample, this clonotype turned up a few times. The chain combines TRBV10-1 with TRBJ1-1, with a tentative D call TRBD1 (6 bases). The CDR3 covers 15 residues. The germline V gene encodes CDR1 WNHNN and CDR2 SYGVQD (reference sequence). The ends were cut back, 0 bases at V and 5 bases at J, with 13 bases in the middle. The CDR3 DNA is TGCGCCAGCAGTGAGTCTCGGGGGGCGGATACTGAAGCTTTCTTT. Translation: CASSESRGADTEAFF.

This clonotype occurred many times. The chain joins TRBV7-2 to TRBJ2-1; no firm D call. There are 15 residues in the CDR3. Trimming stripped 0 bases from V and 0 bases from J, with 6 bases between. Germline CDR1 reads SGHTA; CDR2 reads FQGNSA. The CDR3 spells CASSLARSSYNEQFF. The CDR3, as DNA: TGTGCCAGCAGCTTAGCCCGAAGCTCCTACAATGAGCAGTTCTTC.

This clonotype was counted many times. The chain links TRBV4-1 to TRBJ1-1; the D is unclear. The CDR3 spans 16 residues. Germline lookup yields CDR1 MGHRA and CDR2 YSYEKL. V was cut by 2 bases and J by 1 base, with 14 bases left in between. The CDR3, as DNA: TGCGCCAGCAGCCAACCCAGGAACCCCGAGAACACTGAAGCTTTCTTT. It encodes CASSQPRNPENTEAFF.

The table lists this clonotype with many counts. The chain recombines TRBV7-9 with TRBJ2-1; unclear D gene. CDR1 and CDR2 (germline): SEHNR, FQNEAQ (reference sequence). The CDR3 is 14 residues long. V lost 2 bases, J lost 5 bases, and 10 bases lay in between. CDR3 sequence reads: CASSLLYTNNEQFF. The CDR3 DNA is TGTGCCAGCAGCTTACTTTACACAAACAATGAGCAGTTCTTC.

Ten or more counts support this clonotype. The rearrangement uses TRBV5-5 and TRBJ2-1; D is unresolved. CDR3 length: 18 residues. From germline, CDR1 is SGHKS and CDR2 YYEKEE (reference sequence). Trimming removed 0 bases at V and 1 base at J, with 17 bases between. The CDR3 region has the DNA TGTGCCAGCAGCTTGGATAGGGTTGATGAACTATCCTACAATGAGCAGTTCTTC. Translation gives CASSLDRVDELSYNEQFF.

This sequence joins TRBV10-2 and TRBJ2-7; 7 nucleotides align to TRBD2. Germline-derived CDR1 and CDR2 are WSHSY and SAAADI. CDR3 size: 12 residues. The V and J ends lost 0 bases and 12 bases, in that order; junction bases with no gene match: 5. The CDR3 region has the DNA TGCGCCAGCAGTGAGTCTGGGACTAACTTGTACTTC. Its protein is CASSESGTNLYF.

This clonotype was picked up many times. This sequence joins TRBV5-1 and TRBJ2-1, with 8 bases that match TRBD2. After removal of 4 bases from V and 5 bases from J, the junction contained 8 bases not matched to a gene. CDR1 is SGHRS, CDR2 YFSETQ, per germline. This CDR3 is built from 15 residues. DNA for the CDR3: TGCGCCAGCAGCCCCTGGGCGGGGGGTGACAATGAGCAGTTCTTC. Its translation: CASSPWAGGDNEQFF. Together with reference TRBV5-1 and TRBJ2-1, the CDR3 gives the full variable domain: KAGVTQTPRYLIKTRGQQVTLSCSPISGHRSVSWYQQTPGQGLQFLFEYFSETQRNKGNFPGRFSGRQFSNSRSEMNVSTLELGDSALYLCASSPWAGGDNEQFFGPGTRLTVL.